This T cell receptor (beta chain) is from a study of cytomegalovirus exposure and HLA in healthy donors. Overall study results and limits: Diagnosis of cytomegalovirus status made by the classifier reportedly showed high specificity and sensitivity. A later analysis, which compared TCR beta chains of equal frequency, found the HLA-associated ones more clonally expanded. The number of N-insertions in an Asian-associated ancestry cluster was reportedly below the approximately 700-donor mean in a later analysis. TCR beta chain V- and J-gene trimming was linked, in a later analysis, to a missense variant in DCLRE1C.

The PCR used 60 Vbeta and 13 Jbeta primers. Using immunoSEQ multiplex PCR, the repertoire was profiled, and TCRdb retains in-frame clones only, with some absent. The sample holds about 160,000 clones, approximately 80% seen once. Details on this clone: Its antigen is still unknown.

The germline V gene encodes CDR1 SEHNR and CDR2 FQNEAQ (reference sequence). The CDR3 has 15 residues. V was clipped by 2 bases and J by 5 bases; unmatched bases: 4. This sequence originates from a boy aged 2 to 10 in good health and CMV-seronegative. The chain employs TRBV7-9 and TRBJ2-1, with 9 nucleotides matching TRBD2. Source material: PBMCs. CDR3 region: CASSLSLAGNNEQFF. The CDR3 nucleotides are TGTGCCAGCAGCTTATCACTAGCGGGCAACAATGAGCAGTTCTTC.